This T cell receptor (beta chain) was found in a study of glioma-infiltrating T cells after dendritic cell vaccination. Looking at the study overall: Autologous tumor lysate-pulsed dendritic cell vaccination was given between about 2002 and 2013.

TCRB CDR3 was amplified from 2 ug genomic DNA or less. Method: immunoSEQ multiplex PCR; TCRdb's copy keeps in-frame clones and lacks some. This sample has roughly 85,000 clones, with about 85% found just once. This clone was detected a few times. This CDR3 is 15 amino acids long. Germline V gene lookup returns CDR1 MNHEY and CDR2 SVGAGI. V lost 5 bases and J lost 1, with 15 bases in between. Time point given: after dendritic cell vaccination, including at tumor progression/relapse. All glioblastoma patients lacked an isocitrate dehydrogenase mutation. Before vaccination, two weeks after the third vaccination, and at progression, PBMC were collected.

This receptor was identified in a human donor with glioblastoma. The sequences come from blood, collected after dendritic cell vaccination. The chain has TRBV6-5 and TRBJ2-7, with a tentative D call TRBD1 (6 bases). The CDR3 sequence: CASSNLDSLSYEQYF. In nucleotides, the CDR3 is TGTGCCAGCAGTAACCTGGACAGTTTATCCTACGAGCAGTACTTC.